This record looks at one TCR beta chain sequence and its context. The antigen remains undetermined. This may come from a read error, since a much larger clone is one base off. Read data end 3 residues before the CDR3 end; the end is taken from the germline J gene. Other DNA variants within this sample encode the same CDR3. Looked up from germline, CDR1 is SGHTA and CDR2 is FQGTGA. Trimming removed 3 bases from V and 3 bases from J, with 14 bases in between. This CDR3 region has 15 residues. Libraries were prepared by immunoSEQ multiplex PCR; TCRdb keeps only in-frame clonotypes and omits some of them. There are tens of thousands of clones in the sample, none observed a single time. This sample stems from a study of T cell clonality in common variable immunodeficiency. General study points: Links between repertoire features and CVID complications were heterogeneity-limited. Reportedly, TCR beta sequences from common variable immunodeficiency showed fewer deletions and N-nucleotide insertions.

This chain uses TRBV7-3 with TRBJ1-1, with D perhaps matching TRBD1 (5 bases). The sequence came from a person aged 18 to 75 in good health. The sequenced material came from peripheral blood mononuclear cells. The covered CDR3 bases are TGTGCCAGCAGCTTGACGAGGACGGGGGACACTGAA. Protein sequence: CASSLTRTGDTE. The complete CDR3 sequence is CASSLTRTGDTEAFF.